One sample yielded the 5 T cell receptor beta chains listed below, sequenced in a study of T cell responses to AZD1222 COVID-19 vaccine. The protocol was immunoSEQ multiplex PCR, while the TCRdb copy is restricted to in-frame clones and leaves out a portion. The sample yields 90,000 to 120,000 clones, about 90% seen once. The specimen was peripheral blood, collected 28 days after the second AZD1222 dose. Source of these receptors: an adult who received the AZD1222 COVID-19 vaccine.

This sequence joins TRBV7-9 and TRBJ2-3, with D uncertain. The V and J ends lost 5 bases and 6 bases respectively, with 9 bases between them. CDR3 length: 12 amino acids. Germline V gives CDR1 SEHNR, CDR2 FQNEAQ (reference sequence). DNA of the CDR3: TGTGCCAGCAGCCCAGTCCCCGATACGCAGTATTTT. It yields the protein CASSPVPDTQYF.

The chain recombines TRBV9 with TRBJ2-5, with D uncertain. This CDR3 comprises 16 residues. The germline CDR1 and CDR2 sequences are SGDLS and YYNGEE. V lost 0 bases and J lost 1, with 13 bases in between. CDR3 sequence: CASSVGGNQLQETQYF. CDR3 coding DNA: TGTGCCAGCAGCGTAGGGGGTAACCAACTCCAAGAGACCCAGTACTTC.

The genes are TRBV6-5 and TRBJ1-3, with TRBD1 identical over 7 bases. Germline-derived CDR1 and CDR2 are MNHEY and SVGAGI. The CDR3 spans 15 residues. The V segment lost 8 bases and the J segment 0 bases; nucleotides outside the gene matches: 7. The CDR3 region is CASLATGPSGNTIYF. The CDR3 DNA sequence: TGTGCCAGCCTGGCGACAGGGCCCTCTGGAAACACCATATATTTT.

The chain combines TRBV5-4 with TRBJ2-1; TRBD1 agrees at 11 bases. This CDR3 comprises 15 residues. The ends lost 4 bases at V and 2 bases at J; junction bases unmatched: 2. Germline CDR1 SGHNT, CDR2 YYREEE (reference sequence). CDR3 DNA sequence: TGTGCCAGCAGCCCGGGACAGGGGGCCTACAATGAGCAGTTCTTC. It is translated as CASSPGQGAYNEQFF.

Of note for this clone: The likely explanation is a read error, given a far larger clone one base away. The chain joins TRBV12-3 or TRBV12-4 to TRBJ1-2; D perhaps matches TRBD1 (5 bases). The CDR3 is 13 residues long. Trimming stripped 3 bases from V and 3 bases from J, with 8 bases between. CDR3 in DNA: TGTGCCAGCAGTTTTCGGGGGGACTATGGCTACACCTTC. Protein: CASSFRGDYGYTF.